The present T cell receptor beta chain was sequenced within a study of cytomegalovirus exposure and HLA in healthy donors. Study-wide results and caveats: Among immune exposure information, only CMV serostatus was available. About 87% or about 30% of the time was how often most TCR beta V segments were productive, according to an earlier analysis.

Looked up from germline, CDR1 is MNHEY and CDR2 is SVGAGI. CDR3 size: 16 residues. The ends lost 0 bases at V and 4 bases at J; junction bases unmatched: 9. With 60 Vbeta and 13 Jbeta primers, the PCR was carried out. Data came from immunoSEQ multiplex PCR; TCRdb stores just in-frame clones and leaves some out. The sample holds 120,000 or so clones, 17% seen once. This clone was observed a handful of times. The antigen is unknown. V gene TRBV6-5 combines with J gene TRBJ2-7; 7 bases map to TRBD1. What was sequenced was PBMCs. This sequence originates from a female donor in good health and CMV-seropositive. The CDR3 sequence is CASSYSTGHSVYEQYF. CDR3 DNA sequence: TGTGCCAGCAGTTACTCGACAGGGCATAGCGTTTACGAGCAGTACTTC.